These 9 T cell receptor beta chains came from one sample sequenced in a study of blood T cell repertoires in COVID-19. Sequencing used immunoSEQ multiplex PCR; TCRdb keeps in-frame clones, though not all of them. The repertoire holds a few hundred thousand clones, with roughly nine tenths as singletons. The sequenced material came from peripheral blood. These receptors originate from a woman aged 50 to 65 with COVID-19, enrolled during active disease.

V and J are TRBV19 and TRBJ2-3, with D maybe TRBD1 (5 bases). The CDR3 sequence is 13 residues long. Trimming took off 3 bases at V and 7 bases at J, with 11 bases between the two ends. CDR1 is LNHDA, CDR2 SQIVND, per germline (reference sequence). CDR3: CASSIGAGNTQYF. In nucleotides, the CDR3 is TGTGCCAGTAGTATTGGGGCAGGGAATACGCAGTATTTT.

The chain combines TRBV3-1 (or the pseudogene TRBV3-2) with TRBJ2-2; 9 positions match TRBD2. Germline CDR1 LGHDT, CDR2 YNNKEL (reference sequence). The CDR3 is 18 residues long. Trimming cost V 0 bases and J 7 bases; bases outside gene matches: 12. The CDR3 DNA reads TGTGCCAGCAGCCAAGAGGGGAGGCGGGGGGGCCGCGACGGGGAGCTGTTTTTT. It specifies CASSQEGRRGGRDGELFF.

This clone was observed a handful of times. This chain joins TRBV6-6 and TRBJ2-3; a possible D gene is TRBD1 (6 bases). Germline V CDR1 and CDR2: MNHNY, SVGAGI (reference sequence). This CDR3 comprises 14 residues. V was shortened by 10 bases and J by 0 bases, with 14 bases between the two germline ends. DNA for the CDR3: TGTGCCATTACGGGGACATATAGCACAGATACGCAGTATTTT. Amino acids: CAITGTYSTDTQYF.

The V and J genes are TRBV24-1 and TRBJ2-5, with D tentatively TRBD2 (5 bases). V dropped 1 base and J dropped 7 bases, with 21 bases sitting between them. CDR1 is KGHDR and CDR2 is SFDVKD in the germline V gene. The CDR3 is made up of 17 amino acids. The CDR3 is CATSDFRAPPGRATQYF. CDR3 sequence (DNA): TGTGCCACCAGTGATTTCCGGGCCCCCCCGGGAAGAGCGACCCAGTACTTC.

V usage is TRBV12-5 and J usage is TRBJ1-4; D is uncertain. CDR1 is LGHNT and CDR2 is FRNRAP in the germline V gene. The CDR3 runs 17 residues. V lost 3 bases and J lost 0, with 14 bases in between. The CDR3 region is CASGFIAGFTTNEKLFF. In DNA, the CDR3 is TGTGCTAGTGGTTTCATCGCCGGGTTTACAACTAATGAAAAACTGTTTTTT.

This clone was counted between two and nine times. The chain is built from TRBV11-2 and TRBJ2-1, with D uncertain. Germline V CDR1 and CDR2: SGHAT, FQNNGV. Trimming shortened V by 1 base and J by 5 bases, and 9 bases separated the two germline ends. This CDR3 is built from 14 residues. The CDR3 spells CASSLASINNEQFF. The CDR3 DNA is TGTGCCAGCAGCTTAGCCTCTATCAACAATGAGCAGTTCTTC.

The chain couples TRBV21-1 to TRBJ2-7; the DNA was not used to check the table's D call, TRBD1. TRBV21-1 is annotated as a pseudogene. This CDR3 region has 12 residues. The CDR3 sequence: CASTPDRDEQYV. The CDR3 nucleotides read TGTGCCAGCACCCCGGACAGGGACGAGCAGTACGTC.

This clone was seen a few times. The chain carries TRBV20-1 and TRBJ1-2; a possible D gene is TRBD1 (6 bases). The germline V gene encodes CDR1 DFQATT and CDR2 SNEGSKA (reference sequence). The germline V and J ends were trimmed by 4 bases and 8 bases, with 11 bases remaining between them. CDR3 length equals 11 residues. The chain's CDR3 is CSATTRGGYTF. Here the CDR3 DNA reads TGCAGTGCTACGACCAGGGGAGGCTACACCTTC.

The V and J genes are TRBV28 and TRBJ1-2, with a weak D call TRBD1 (6 bases). The CDR3 contains 11 residues. The germline V gene encodes CDR1 MDHEN and CDR2 SYDVKM. Trimming removed 4 bases from V and 8 bases from J, with 8 bases in between. The CDR3 protein is CASSYRVGYTF. Written as DNA, the CDR3 is TGTGCCAGCAGTTACAGGGTCGGCTACACCTTC.